The 23 T cell receptor beta chains below were found in one sample sequenced in a study of CD8+CD57+ T cells in acquired aplastic anemia. TCR beta VDJ and CDR3 profiling used genomic DNA as template. MiXCR, applied by TCRdb to the reads, yields one record per CDR3 protein. The data contain about 210,000 distinct CDR3 sequences, approximately 35% of them seen just once; the ten biggest clones take up 1.1%. The sample taken for sequencing was sorted CD4+, CD8+, or CD8+CD57+ T cells (not recorded which) from PBMCs. These receptors originate from a human donor in good health, serving as a control.

In this sample, this clonotype turned up many times. The chain has TRBV10-3 and TRBJ2-2; no reliable D call. Trimming took 1 base from V and 0 from J, leaving 6 bases between them. Per germline, CDR1 ENHRY and CDR2 SYGVKD. The CDR3 is 15 amino acids. The CDR3: CAISEWGSNTGELFF. Written as DNA, the CDR3 is TGTGCCATCAGTGAGTGGGGTTCGAACACCGGGGAGCTGTTTTTT.

This chain joins TRBV2 and TRBJ2-7, with D perhaps given as TRBD1 or TRBD2 (5 bases each). The germline CDR1 and CDR2 sequences are SNHLY and FYNNEI. Trimming stripped 4 bases from V and 7 bases from J, with 11 bases between. CDR3 length equals 12 residues. The CDR3 protein is CASSVGGGEQYF. In nucleotides, the CDR3 is TGTGCCAGCAGTGTTGGGGGTGGGGAGCAGTACTTC. Filled out from reference TRBV2 and TRBJ2-7, the complete variable domain reads EPEVTQTPSHQVTQMGQEVILRCVPISNHLYFYWYRQILGQKVEFLVSFYNNEISEKSEIFDDQFSVERPDGSNFTLKIRSTKLEDSAMYFCASSVGGGEQYFGPGTRLTVT.

CDR3 DNA sequence: TGTGCCAGCCGGGGCCCCGGTGGAAACACCATATATTTT. Amino acid sequence: CASRGPGGNTIYF. The J gene is TRBJ1-3, the V gene TRBV28, with D tentatively TRBD1 (5 bases). V was cut by 8 bases and J by 3 bases, with 11 bases left in between. There are 13 residues in the CDR3. CDR1 is MDHEN, CDR2 SYDVKM, per germline.

This clonotype was seen ten or more times. The rearrangement links TRBV2 to TRBJ2-6; 7 bases map to TRBD1. The V and J ends lost 3 bases and 2 bases, in that order; junction bases with no gene match: 1. There are 15 residues in the CDR3. Per the germline V gene, CDR1 is SNHLY and CDR2 is FYNNEI. The CDR3 spells CASSDDRAGANVLTF. DNA for the CDR3: TGTGCCAGCAGTGACGACAGGGCTGGGGCCAACGTCCTGACTTTC.

J is TRBJ1-1 and V is TRBV20-1; 8 bases line up with TRBD1. Losses at the gene ends were 5 bases for V and 2 bases for J; bases not matched to a gene: 7. CDR1 and CDR2 from the germline V gene are DFQATT and SNEGSKA (reference sequence). This CDR3 region has 14 residues. CDR3 residues: CSAGQAGGNTEAFF. CDR3 nucleotides: TGCAGTGCTGGCCAGGCAGGGGGCAACACTGAAGCTTTCTTT.

Of note for this clonotype: Just one base apart from a much larger clone, this may be a read error. The chain has TRBV5-8 and TRBJ1-1, with D tentatively TRBD1 (6 bases). CDR1 and CDR2 (germline): SGHTS, YDEGEE. The CDR3 has 15 residues. The CDR3 protein is CANSLDAGAGAEAFF. The CDR3, as DNA: TGTGCCAACAGCTTGGACGCAGGGGCAGGAGCTGAAGCTTTCTTT. Variable domain in full (rest from reference TRBV5-8 and TRBJ1-1): EAGVTQSPTHLIKTRGQQATLRCSPISGHTSVYWYQQALGLGLQFLLWYDEGEERNRGNFPPRFSGRQFPNYSSELNVNALELEDSALYLCANSLDAGAGAEAFFGQGTRLTVV.

In its sample, this clonotype was seen many times. The V gene is TRBV19, the J gene TRBJ2-5, with TRBD2 matching 9 bases. Germline CDR1 LNHDA, CDR2 SQIVND (reference sequence). The CDR3 is made up of 14 amino acids. V shed 9 bases and J 4 bases; nucleotides not matched to a gene: 9. The chain's CDR3 is CASQNSAGGETQYF. The CDR3 DNA sequence: TGTGCCAGCCAAAACTCAGCGGGGGGAGAGACCCAGTACTTC.

This clonotype was observed at least ten times. The chain couples TRBV20-1 to TRBJ2-7, with TRBD2 identical over 11 bases. Germline V gene data show CDR1 as DFQATT and CDR2 as SNEGSKA (reference sequence). This CDR3 contains 16 residues. J lost 1 base, V lost 3 bases, and 8 bases had no gene match. CDR3 region: CSASGLAGGGSYEQYF. The CDR3 DNA is TGCAGTGCTAGCGGGCTAGCGGGAGGCGGTTCCTACGAGCAGTACTTC.

At least ten counts were recorded for this clonotype. The gene calls are TRBV24-1 and TRBJ2-5; 8 bases align to TRBD2. J gave up 2 bases and V 9 bases, and 10 bases lay outside the gene matches. The CDR3 is 15 amino acids. Germline CDR1 reads KGHDR; CDR2 reads SFDVKD. CDR3 loop: CATGHSGGSQETQYF. The CDR3 bases are TGTGCCACCGGACATTCGGGGGGGTCACAAGAGACCCAGTACTTC.

Comments on this clonotype: One end of the junction is discordant with germline, which a read error may explain. This rearrangement joins TRBV2 to TRBJ1-1, with TRBD1 matching over 8 bases. Germline CDR1 reads SNHLY; CDR2 reads FYNNEI. The CDR3 consists of 13 residues. The CDR3, as DNA: TGTGCCAACAATAGACAGGGGAACGCTGAAGCTTTCTTT. It translates to CANNRQGNAEAFF.

The chain has TRBV19 and TRBJ2-2; D remains ambiguous. Germline-derived CDR1 and CDR2 are LNHDA and SQIVND (reference sequence). The CDR3 sequence is 13 residues long. V gave up 7 bases and J gave up 6 bases, with 12 bases separating them. CDR3 residues: CASTQMSPGELFF. The CDR3 coding sequence is TGTGCCAGTACCCAAATGTCCCCCGGGGAGCTGTTTTTT.

The chain has TRBV7-9 and TRBJ1-5; 8 bases fit TRBD1. CDR1 SEHNR and CDR2 FQNEAQ come from the germline V gene (reference sequence). Trimming at V came to 5 bases and at J to 1 base, leaving 4 bases not matched to a gene. This CDR3 is built from 15 residues. The CDR3 DNA follows: TGTGCCAGCAGCCCCGACAGGGGAAGCAATCAGCCCCAGCATTTT. Translated, it gives CASSPDRGSNQPQHF.

This clonotype was observed a few times. This sequence joins TRBV5-8 and TRBJ2-5; 8 bases fit TRBD2. The CDR3 is 19 amino acids. The V gene end was trimmed by 3 bases and the J gene end by 4 bases; junction bases not matched to a gene: 20. In germline, CDR1 is SGHTS, CDR2 YDEGEE. The CDR3 here is CASSWFFLWVLRGVETQYF. CDR3 in DNA: TGTGCCAGCAGCTGGTTCTTCCTTTGGGTGTTGCGGGGGGTAGAGACCCAGTACTTC.

With regard to this clonotype: One end of the junction is discordant with germline, which a read error may explain. The rearrangement joins TRBV6-1 to TRBJ2-1, with TRBD2 as a possible D gene (5 bases). CDR1 and CDR2 from the germline V gene are MNHNS and SASEGT. The CDR3 runs 16 residues. CDR3 nucleotide sequence: TGTGCCAGCAGTGCGAACTCGGCAGGTGACTACGATGAGCAGTTCTTC. Amino acids: CASSANSAGDYDEQFF.

The J gene is TRBJ2-1, the V gene TRBV19, with D tentatively TRBD1 or TRBD2 (6 bases each). Germline CDR1 and CDR2: LNHDA and SQIVND (reference sequence). The CDR3 consists of 14 residues. Trimming took 7 bases from V and 8 from J, leaving 18 bases between them. The CDR3 here is CASMPLGGFYEQFF. CDR3 sequence (DNA): TGTGCCAGTATGCCCCTAGGGGGGTTCTATGAGCAGTTCTTC.

This clonotype was counted a single time. The chain joins TRBV11-2 to TRBJ2-7; D gene uncertain. Trimming removed 3 bases from V and 2 bases from J, with 20 bases in between. Germline V gives CDR1 SGHAT, CDR2 FQNNGV. The CDR3 length is 17 residues. CDR3 in DNA: TGTGCCAGCAGCTTGGATCGCGGACCAGCGAGAACCTACGAGCAGTACTTC. Its protein product is CASSLDRGPARTYEQYF.

This clonotype was observed a few times. The rearrangement uses TRBV20-1 and TRBJ2-3; tentatively, D is TRBD2 (6 bases). CDR1 is DFQATT and CDR2 is SNEGSKA in the germline V gene (reference sequence). The CDR3 loop spans 17 amino acids. V shed 1 base and J shed 0 bases, with 17 bases lying between them. The CDR3 region has the DNA TGCAGTGCTAGAGCTTATTCACTAGCTTCTAGCACAGATACGCAGTATTTT. This codes for CSARAYSLASSTDTQYF.

In this sample, this clonotype turned up many times. V gene TRBV25-1 combines with J gene TRBJ1-2, with 9 bases that match TRBD1. The V gene's germline CDR1 is MGHDK and CDR2 SYGVNS. Trimming cost V 2 bases and J 4 bases; bases outside gene matches: 5. The CDR3 consists of 15 residues. CDR3: CASSEPGTGSYGYTF. CDR3 nucleotide sequence: TGTGCCAGCAGTGAACCGGGGACAGGGAGCTATGGCTACACCTTC.

The chain joins TRBV27 to TRBJ1-6; D is unclear. The CDR3 sequence is 16 residues long. Germline CDR1 and CDR2: MNHEY and SMNVEV (reference sequence). Trimming cost V 5 bases and J 5 bases, with 16 bases left between them. The CDR3 DNA sequence: TGTGCCAGCAGTCCCCTGGCTCGACTAGATAATTCACCCCTCCACTTT. Protein sequence: CASSPLARLDNSPLHF.

The sample holds many counts of this clonotype. J is TRBJ2-7 and V is TRBV2, with D perhaps TRBD1 (6 bases). The CDR3 has 15 amino acids. Germline assignment: CDR1 SNHLY and CDR2 FYNNEI. V was pared by 5 bases and J by 0 bases, with 14 bases between. CDR3 protein: CASSYLQGLSYEQYF. In DNA, the CDR3 is TGTGCCAGCAGTTATCTTCAGGGGCTCTCCTACGAGCAGTACTTC.

The chain links TRBV2 to TRBJ1-6; no reliable D call. The V and J ends lost 2 bases and 7 bases respectively, with 9 bases between them. Germline values: CDR1 SNHLY, CDR2 FYNNEI. CDR3 length: 14 residues. CDR3 sequence (DNA): TGTGCCAGCAGTGAACGGGGATCGAATTCACCCCTCCACTTT. Residues: CASSERGSNSPLHF.

This clonotype showed up many times. The chain links TRBV11-1 to TRBJ2-3; the match to TRBD2 covers 11 bases. The CDR3 covers 17 residues. V trimming: 1 base; J trimming: 5 bases; junction bases outside the gene matches: 8. Germline CDR1 SGHAT, CDR2 FQDESV (reference sequence). CDR3 coding DNA: TGTGCCAGCAGCTTAGGTTTCCTAGCGGGGGGTAGAGATACGCAGTATTTT. It translates to CASSLGFLAGGRDTQYF.

The CDR3 DNA reads as TGCGCCAGCAGTGACAGGCAGGGGGGTGGCACCGGGGAGCTGTTTTTT. It encodes CASSDRQGGGTGELFF. J is TRBJ2-2 and V is TRBV10-2, with a weak D call TRBD1 (7 bases). This CDR3 region has 16 residues. Trimming removed 3 bases at V and 4 bases at J, with 15 bases between. Germline V gene lookup returns CDR1 WSHSY and CDR2 SAAADI.